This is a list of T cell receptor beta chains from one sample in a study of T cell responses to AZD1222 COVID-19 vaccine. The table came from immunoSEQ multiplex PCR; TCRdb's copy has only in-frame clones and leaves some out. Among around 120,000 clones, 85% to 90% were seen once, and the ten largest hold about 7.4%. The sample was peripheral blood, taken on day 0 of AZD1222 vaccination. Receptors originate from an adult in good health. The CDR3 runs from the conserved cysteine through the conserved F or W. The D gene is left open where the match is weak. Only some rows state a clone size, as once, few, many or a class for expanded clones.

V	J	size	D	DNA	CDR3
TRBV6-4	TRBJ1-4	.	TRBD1	TGTGCCAGCAGCCCCGGACAGGGAAATGAAAAACTGTTTTTT	CASSPGQGNEKLFF
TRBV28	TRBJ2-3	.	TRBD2	TGTGCCAGCAGACTAGCGGGAGTGGTAGATACGCAGTATTTT	CASRLAGVVDTQYF
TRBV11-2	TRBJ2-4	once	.	TGTGCCAGCAGCTTCGATAGGGGTAGACTCTTAGCCAAAAACATTCAGTACTTC	CASSFDRGRLLAKNIQYF
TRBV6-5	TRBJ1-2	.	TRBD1	TGTGCCAGCATTCCAGGGGGCGCGAACTATGGCTACACCTTC	CASIPGGANYGYTF
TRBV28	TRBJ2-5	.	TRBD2	TGTGCCAGCAGCTCGTTAAGGGGAGGGTCAGAGACCCAGTACTTC	CASSSLRGGSETQYF
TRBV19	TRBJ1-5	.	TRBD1	TGTGCCAGTAGTACTCCTCCCCGGGACAGGGGTTATCAGCCCCAGCATTTT	CASSTPPRDRGYQPQHF
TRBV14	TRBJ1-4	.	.	TGTGCCAGCAGCCAAGGTGGGGGCGCAAAACTGTTTTTT	CASSQGGGAKLFF
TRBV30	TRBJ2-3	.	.	TGTGCCTGGGCTTCAATTAGCCCAGATACGCAGTATTTT	CAWASISPDTQYF
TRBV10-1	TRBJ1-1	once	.	TGCGCCAGCAGTCCCGAGTGGGACACTGAAGCTTTCTTT	CASSPEWDTEAFF
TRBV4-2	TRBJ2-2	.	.	TGTGCCAGCAGCAGCCCCAGGGGGGAGCTGTTTTTT	CASSSPRGELFF
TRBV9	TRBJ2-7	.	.	TGTGCCAGCAGCGTGTCTAGTGGGTCCTACGAGCAGTACTTC	CASSVSSGSYEQYF
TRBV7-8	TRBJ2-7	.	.	TGTGCCAGCAGCTTAGTCGGCGGTTCCTACGAGCAGTACTTC	CASSLVGGSYEQYF
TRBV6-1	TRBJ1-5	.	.	TGTGCCAGCAGTGAAGGGCATCGACAGCCGCCCCAGCATTTT	CASSEGHRQPPQHF
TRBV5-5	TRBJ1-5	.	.	TGTGCCAGCAGCTTTGACCTGGGGCCAAATCAGCCCCAGCATTTT	CASSFDLGPNQPQHF
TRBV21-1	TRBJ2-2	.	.	TGTGCCAGCAGCGGACGGGGCGGGGGGGAGCTGTTTTTT	CASSGRGGGELFF
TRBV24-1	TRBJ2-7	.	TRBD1	TGTGCCACCAGTGACTCCCGGACAGGGAGCTACGAGCAGTACTTC	CATSDSRTGSYEQYF
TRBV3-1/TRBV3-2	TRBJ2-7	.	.	TGTGCCAGCAGCCAAGACGGCTACGAGCAGTACTTC	CASSQDGYEQYF
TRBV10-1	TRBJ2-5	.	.	TGCGCCAGCAGTGAGTCCGGGGGATCTTGGGAGACCCAGTACTTC	CASSESGGSWETQYF
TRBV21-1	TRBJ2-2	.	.	TGTGCCAGCAGCAAAGAGGGAGGGCCGACCGCGAACACCGGGGAGCTGTTTTTT	CASSKEGGPTANTGELFF
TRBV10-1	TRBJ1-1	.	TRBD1	TGCGCCAGCAGTGAGTCCCACTCCCCGGGACAGGGGGGCAACACTGAAGCTTTCTTT	CASSESHSPGQGGNTEAFF
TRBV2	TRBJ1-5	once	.	TGTGCCAGCAGTGAAGTGGCAGGGAACAATCAGCCCCAGCATTTT	CASSEVAGNNQPQHF
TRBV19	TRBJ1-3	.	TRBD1	TGTGCCAGTCTCCAGGGGGCGGCGGGAAACACCATATATTTT	CASLQGAAGNTIYF
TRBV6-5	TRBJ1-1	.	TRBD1	TGTGCCAGCACCCAGACAGGGGGATCGACTGAAGCTTTCTTT	CASTQTGGSTEAFF
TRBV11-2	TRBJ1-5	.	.	TGTGCCAGCAGCTTAGAGGTATCTCAGCCCCAGCATTTT	CASSLEVSQPQHF
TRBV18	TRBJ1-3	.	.	TGTGCCAGCTCACCGCCTCGGACCTTTTCAGGGAAAGGAAACACCATATATTTT	CASSPPRTFSGKGNTIYF
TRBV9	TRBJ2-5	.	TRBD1	TGTGCCAGCAGCGTAGGGGGGACAGCAGAGACCCAGTACTTC	CASSVGGTAETQYF
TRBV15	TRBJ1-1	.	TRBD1	TGTGCCACCAGCAGAGGACAGGGGAACACTGAAGCTTTCTTT	CATSRGQGNTEAFF
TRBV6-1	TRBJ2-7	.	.	TGTGCCAGCAGTGAAGGGCCAGAGTACTACGAGCAGTACTTC	CASSEGPEYYEQYF
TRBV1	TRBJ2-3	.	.	TGCACCAGCGGGACTAGCGGGGCACCTAGCACAGATACGCAGTATTTT	CTSGTSGAPSTDTQYF
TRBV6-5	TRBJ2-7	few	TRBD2	TGTGCCAGCAGACCGTTACTAGCGGGAGGGGGGGAGCAGTACTTC	CASRPLLAGGGEQYF
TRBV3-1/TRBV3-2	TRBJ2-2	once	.	TGTGCCAGCAGCCGACCGGGGTACGCCGGGGAGCTGTTTTTT	CASSRPGYAGELFF
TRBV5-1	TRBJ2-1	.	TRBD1	TGCGCCAGCAGCTTGGCCGACAGGGATTTGTACAATGAGCAGTTCTTC	CASSLADRDLYNEQFF
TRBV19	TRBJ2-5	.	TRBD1	TGTGCCAGTAGTTCCCGACAGGGAGAGACCCAGTACTTC	CASSSRQGETQYF
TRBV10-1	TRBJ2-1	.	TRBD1	TGCGCCAGCAGTGGGGGACAGGGCTACAATGAGCAGTTCTTC	CASSGGQGYNEQFF
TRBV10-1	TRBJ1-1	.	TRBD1	TGCGCCAGCACGGGACAGCTTAACACTGAAGCTTTCTTT	CASTGQLNTEAFF
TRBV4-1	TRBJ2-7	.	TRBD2	TGCGCCAGCAGCCAAGATCGGGGAGGGATCGACGAGCAGTACTTC	CASSQDRGGIDEQYF
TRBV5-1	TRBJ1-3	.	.	TGCGCCAGCAGCCCTACCACAGGGATCTCTGGAAACACCATATATTTT	CASSPTTGISGNTIYF
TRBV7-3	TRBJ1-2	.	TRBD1	TGTGCCAGCAGTTCCGGACAGGGAACGAGCTACACCTTC	CASSSGQGTSYTF
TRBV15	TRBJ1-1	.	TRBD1	TGTGCCACCAGTGGGGACAGGGCGTCTTCTGAAGCTTTCTTT	CATSGDRASSEAFF
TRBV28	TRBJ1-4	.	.	TGTGCCGCGGGGGCGGCAGCTAATGAAAAACTGTTTTTT	CAAGAAANEKLFF
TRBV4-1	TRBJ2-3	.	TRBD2	TGCGCCAGCAGCCAACCTCGACTAGCGACCACAGATACGCAGTATTTT	CASSQPRLATTDTQYF
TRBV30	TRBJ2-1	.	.	TGTGCCTGGGGGAGCCTCGGTGAGCAGTTCTTC	CAWGSLGEQFF
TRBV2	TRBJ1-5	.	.	TGTGCCAGCAGTGAAGTAGCCGTGGGTCAGCCCCAGCATTTT	CASSEVAVGQPQHF
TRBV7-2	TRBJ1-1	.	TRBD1	TGTGCCAGCAGCTCGGACAGGGGCACTGAAGCTTTCTTT	CASSSDRGTEAFF
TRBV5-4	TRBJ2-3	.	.	TGTGCCAGCAGCTCTGTACGGGGGCAGGATACGCAGTATTTT	CASSSVRGQDTQYF
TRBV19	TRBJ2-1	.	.	TGTGCCAGTAGTATAGCTCGTGAGCAGTTCTTC	CASSIAREQFF
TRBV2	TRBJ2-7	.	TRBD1	TGTGCCAGCAGTTTCACAGGGGCCTATTACGAGCAGTACTTC	CASSFTGAYYEQYF
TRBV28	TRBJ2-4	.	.	TGTGCCACCCTTAGCGGAGCCAAAAACATTCAGTACTTC	CATLSGAKNIQYF